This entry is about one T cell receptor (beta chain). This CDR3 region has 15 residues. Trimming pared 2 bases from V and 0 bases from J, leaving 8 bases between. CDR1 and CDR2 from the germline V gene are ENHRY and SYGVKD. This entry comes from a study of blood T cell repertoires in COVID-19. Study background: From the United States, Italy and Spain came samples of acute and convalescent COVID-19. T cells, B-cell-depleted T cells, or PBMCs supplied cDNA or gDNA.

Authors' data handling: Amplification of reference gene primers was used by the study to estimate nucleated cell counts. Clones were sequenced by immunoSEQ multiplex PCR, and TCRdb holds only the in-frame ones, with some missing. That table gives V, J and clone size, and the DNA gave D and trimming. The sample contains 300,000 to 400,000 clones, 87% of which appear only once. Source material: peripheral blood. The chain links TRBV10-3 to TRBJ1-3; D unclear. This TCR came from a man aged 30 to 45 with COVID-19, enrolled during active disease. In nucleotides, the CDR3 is TGTGCCATCAGTGAGGCACACCCCTCTGGAAACACCATATATTTT. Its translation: CAISEAHPSGNTIYF.